This T cell receptor beta chain was profiled in a study of T cells in Graves' hyperthyroidism and ophthalmopathy. Whole-study findings and limits: The model identified upcoming ophthalmopathy a median around 6 months ahead of onset.

On this clonotype itself: Antigen unknown.

Orbital computed tomography, thyroid ultrasound, serum thyroxine and TRAb, and clinical symptoms together informed the diagnoses. Extraction of PBMCs used around 9.6 ml of fresh peripheral blood. The source material, RNA transcripts, was used to amplify TCR beta CDR3 regions. HTBI primers were the set used in a first-round RT-PCR of the TCR CDR3. TCRdb analysed the multiplex PCR reads with MiXCR anew, one entry per CDR3 protein. The top ten clones hold 7.5% to 8% of a sample with around 300,000 distinct CDR3 sequences, 13% of them seen once. The germline CDR1 and CDR2 sequences are DFQATT and SNEGSKA (reference sequence). The CDR3 has 15 residues. V was pared by 3 bases and J by 5 bases, with 8 bases of the junction left unmatched.

The V call is TRBV20-1, the J call TRBJ2-3; 10 nucleotides align to TRBD2. The sequenced sample consisted of blood. This receptor was taken from a woman aged 30 to 39 with Graves' hyperthyroidism that later progressed to Graves' ophthalmopathy. In nucleotides, the CDR3 is TGCAGTGCTAGGGGAAGCGGGAGGGCCGAAGATACGCAGTATTTT. The encoded protein is CSARGSGRAEDTQYF.